This T cell receptor (beta chain) was captured in a study of shared clonotypes between healthy human individuals. Across the study: Donors consisted of a couple of women and three men between 18 and 49. Three plates each covered CD4 naive and memory; CD8 naive two, CD8 memory one.

The CDR3 sequence is 16 residues long. Germline V CDR1 and CDR2: SGHRS, YFSETQ. Germline trimming cut 2 bases from V and 1 base from J; bases unmatched to any gene: 4. Study-level findings and limits: Rarefaction showed sorted-subset sequencing was incomplete despite large depth.

In the case of this clone: Its antigen is not known.

Generated by immunoSEQ multiplex PCR, the TCRdb table keeps only in-frame clones and is missing some. The sample yields about 700,000 clones, around 74% seen once. Specimen: memory CD4+ T cells sorted from blood. Indicated subset: CD45RA-negative fraction. The TCR comes from a woman between 25 and 40 years old in good health. The chain carries TRBV5-1 and TRBJ2-5, with 11 positions matching TRBD2. The CDR3 spells CASSFTGTSGQETQYF. Here the CDR3 DNA reads TGCGCCAGCAGCTTCACCGGGACTAGCGGCCAAGAGACCCAGTACTTC.